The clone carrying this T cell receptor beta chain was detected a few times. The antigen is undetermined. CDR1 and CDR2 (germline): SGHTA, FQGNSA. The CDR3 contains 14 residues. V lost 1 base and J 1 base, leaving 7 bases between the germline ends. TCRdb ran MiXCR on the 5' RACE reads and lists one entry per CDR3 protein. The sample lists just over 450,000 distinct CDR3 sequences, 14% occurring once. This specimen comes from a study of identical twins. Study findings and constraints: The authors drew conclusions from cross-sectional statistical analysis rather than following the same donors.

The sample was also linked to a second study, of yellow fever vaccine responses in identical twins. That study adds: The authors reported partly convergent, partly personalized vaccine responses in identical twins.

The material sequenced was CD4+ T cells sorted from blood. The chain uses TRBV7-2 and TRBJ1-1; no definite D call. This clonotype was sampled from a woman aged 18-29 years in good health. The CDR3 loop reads CASSLGLKNTEAFF. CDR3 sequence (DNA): TGTGCCAGCAGCTTAGGACTCAAGAACACTGAAGCTTTCTTT.